Given below is one TCR beta chain in context. Its cognate antigen has yet to be identified. No clone much larger than this one lies a single base away; base qualities are absent. The sample originates from a study of blood T cell repertoires in COVID-19 (dated by TCRdb to the early 2020s). At the level of the whole study: Samples from collaborators originated in the United States, Italy and Spain and spanned both the acute and convalescent phases of COVID-19. The material from the prospective study consisted of cDNA or gDNA derived from T cells, B-cell-depleted T cells, or PBMCs. Deeply sampled blood TCRbeta repertoires from subjects exposed to, actively infected with, or recovered from COVID-19 were included in the dataset. The repertoires were released in a freely available public database meant as a resource for research on the immune response to SARS-CoV-2. Samples came from the ongoing ImmuneRACE study (first 160 participants) plus 1,254 subjects from 6 global collaborators. The sample metadata nearly always contained a de-identified subject ID, COVID-19 status, age in years and sex. HLA class I and class II types, where available, came from metadata supplied by the sample provider rather than from assay-based typing. Paper-wide results and their limitations: The amount of clinical and demographic metadata varied by source and participant and was provided uncurated.

TCRbeta CDR3 regions were amplified from genomic DNA using the immunoSEQ Assay, a bias-controlled multiplex PCR. As for the original processing: The number of nucleated cells in each sample was estimated by amplification of reference gene primers within the assay. Sequence reads were collapsed and filtered to measure the absolute abundance of every unique TCRbeta CDR3 rearrangement. Productive Simpson clonality was computed per sample as the square root of Simpson's diversity index over productive rearrangements. TCRdb's version of the immuneACCESS table is confined to in-frame rearrangements and falls short of the full clone set. An unresolved V gene accounts for under half of the shortfall where checked; the remainder is of unknown origin. V and J calls and clone size follow that table, whereas D and trimming were derived from the DNA. The sample table records around 57,000 clones; around 90% of these occur just once. The ten largest clones capture 15% to 20% of the sample.

The collaborating institutions used their own protocols to collect whole blood in K2EDTA tubes. For TCRbeta analysis, collaborators shipped samples in one of three forms: frozen whole blood, isolated PBMCs, or DNA extracted from either of those sample types. The clonotype comes from a woman older than 75 with active COVID-19. Sequencing was performed on peripheral blood.

The nucleotide sequence is TGTGCCAGCAGCTCCCTACAGGGGACTGGGGCCAACGTCCTGACTTTC. This encodes CASSSLQGTGANVLTF. The chain is encoded by TRBV11-2 joined to TRBJ2-6; TRBD1 aligns with 7 central bases. From the germline V gene, CDR1 is SGHAT and CDR2 is FQNNGV. V and J are trimmed by 4 bases and 2 bases, and the gene matches miss 5 bases of the junction. The CDR3, cysteine through phenylalanine, is 16 amino acids long. CDR3 DNA only is kept here, 48 bases in frame from base 1.